These 11 T cell receptor beta chains were all obtained from the same sample, sequenced in a study of CD8 T cells in ankylosing spondylitis. TCRdb reprocessed the 5' RACE reads via MiXCR and lists one record per CDR3 protein. The sample lists some 350,000 distinct CDR3 sequences, roughly 14% occurring once. Sequencing was done on a sample of blood, either unsorted or a sorted T cell fraction (not recorded which). The receptor set was obtained from a male donor with ankylosing spondylitis or in good health (not recorded which).

This clonotype was seen a few times. The J gene is TRBJ2-3, the V gene TRBV20-1; no definite D call. V lost 6 bases to trimming and J lost 0 bases, with 13 bases between them. The CDR3 length is 14 residues. CDR1 and CDR2 (germline): DFQATT, SNEGSKA (reference sequence). As DNA, the CDR3 is TGCAGTGCCCCCTCTGCCGTTAGCACAGATACGCAGTATTTT. Its protein is CSAPSAVSTDTQYF.

The chain employs TRBV5-1 and TRBJ2-5, with 8 bases lining up with TRBD1. V was pared by 3 bases and J by 4 bases, with 11 bases of the junction left unmatched. CDR1 SGHRS and CDR2 YFSETQ come from the germline V gene. This CDR3 spans 16 amino acids. The CDR3 loop reads CASSSTGGNKGETQYF. The CDR3, as DNA: TGCGCCAGCAGCTCCACAGGGGGAAATAAGGGAGAGACCCAGTACTTC.

The chain joins TRBV5-6 to TRBJ2-1; tentatively, D is TRBD2 (5 bases). This CDR3 region has 15 residues. V was cut by 2 bases and J by 6 bases, with 15 bases left in between. Germline V lookup: CDR1 SGHDT, CDR2 YYEEEE. The CDR3 region is CASSFSDWTTNEQFF. CDR3 nucleotide sequence: TGTGCCAGCAGCTTTTCGGACTGGACGACCAATGAGCAGTTCTTC.

This clonotype showed up just a few times. The rearrangement links TRBV2 to TRBJ2-3; D may be TRBD2 (5 bases). Germline values: CDR1 SNHLY, CDR2 FYNNEI. Trimming took off 8 bases at V and 5 bases at J, with 17 bases between the two ends. The CDR3 length is 14 residues. The chain's CDR3 is CASRDRRAEDTQYF. The CDR3 DNA sequence: TGTGCCAGCCGGGATCGACGGGCCGAAGATACGCAGTATTTT.

This clonotype has a count of ten or more. The V call is TRBV5-1, the J call TRBJ1-5, with a possible D match to TRBD1 (5 bases). The V gene's germline CDR1 is SGHRS and CDR2 YFSETQ. The CDR3 is 15 amino acids. Trimming took 4 bases from V and 1 from J, leaving 12 bases between them. The CDR3 sequence: CASSLTGVSNQPQHF. CDR3 DNA sequence: TGCGCCAGCAGCCTAACAGGTGTCAGCAATCAGCCCCAGCATTTT.

This clonotype has a handful of counts. The chain couples TRBV12-3 or TRBV12-4 to TRBJ1-1; 9 bases align to TRBD1. V shed 6 bases and J 3 bases; nucleotides not matched to a gene: 8. The CDR3 spans 15 residues. The CDR3 DNA follows: TGTGCCAGCAGCCTAAGACAGGGGGTCCACACTGAAGCTTTCTTT. Amino acid sequence: CASSLRQGVHTEAFF.

V and J are TRBV3-1 and TRBJ2-1; D is unclear. The CDR3 consists of 12 residues. Between the trimmed V and J ends, which lost 3 bases and 8 bases, there was a span of 8 bases. CDR1 is LGHDT, CDR2 YNNKEL, per germline (reference sequence). For the CDR3, the DNA is TGTGCCAGCAGCCACCAGAAAGATGAGCAGTTCTTC. It translates to CASSHQKDEQFF.

V and J are TRBV3-1 and TRBJ2-5; TRBD2 aligns across 8 bases. Germline V CDR1 and CDR2: LGHDT, YNNKEL (reference sequence). Trimming cost V 5 bases and J 3 bases; bases outside gene matches: 14. CDR3 size: 17 residues. Here the CDR3 reads CASSNPALLAEEETQYF. The CDR3 nucleotides are TGTGCCAGCAGCAACCCCGCGCTACTAGCGGAGGAAGAGACCCAGTACTTC.

This clonotype was counted a few times. This rearrangement joins TRBV12-3 or TRBV12-4 to TRBJ2-5; TRBD2 agrees at 9 bases. This CDR3 comprises 16 residues. Trimming took 2 bases from V and 2 from J; bases not matched to a gene: 6. The CDR3 DNA reads TGTGCCAGCAGTTTAAGGGTAGCGGGGGCGCAAGAGACCCAGTACTTC. Its translation is CASSLRVAGAQETQYF.

The CDR3 region has the DNA TGCGCCAGCAGTGGACAGGGGCTTCAAGAGACCCAGTACTTC. Translated, it gives CASSGQGLQETQYF. V gene TRBV10-1 combines with J gene TRBJ2-5, with 8 bases aligning to TRBD1. Germline CDR1 and CDR2: WNHNN and SYGVQD (reference sequence). This CDR3 is built from 14 residues. The V and J ends lost 4 bases and 2 bases, in that order; junction bases with no gene match: 3.

This clonotype was recorded at least ten times. V gene TRBV24-1 combines with J gene TRBJ1-3, with no clear D. Trimming took off 3 bases at V and 3 bases at J, with 8 bases between the two ends. Germline V gives CDR1 KGHDR, CDR2 SFDVKD. This CDR3 comprises 14 residues. CDR3 DNA: TGTGCCACCAGTGATCCGTCGAGTGGAAACACCATATATTTT. Its translation is CATSDPSSGNTIYF.